This T cell receptor (beta chain) was observed in a study of cytomegalovirus exposure and HLA in healthy donors. In the study overall: Unique TCRs from HLA-typed donors, about 78 million of them, were held in an early data release.

On this clone: The target antigen is unknown.

Primers for the PCR totalled 60 Vbeta and 13 Jbeta. TCRdb's table, derived via immunoSEQ multiplex PCR, lists solely in-frame clones and lacks some. The repertoire holds 85,000 to 90,000 clones, with 85% to 90% as singletons. Study-level results: Among TCR beta chains of equal frequency, HLA-associated ones were more clonally expanded in a later analysis. Most TCR sequences were seen very rarely across donors, but some public TCRs occurred in many. Across donors, sequencing depth was assumed by presence/absence analyses to be roughly uniform.

Germline values: CDR1 MNHEY, CDR2 SMNVEV (reference sequence). The junction had 5 bases not matched to a gene; V was cut back by 7 bases and J by 0 bases. The CDR3 runs 15 residues. V and J are TRBV27 and TRBJ1-3; 8 bases agree with TRBD1. This clonotype was sampled from a man aged 18 to 30 in good health and CMV-seronegative. Sequencing was done on a sample of PBMCs. In DNA form, the CDR3 reads TGTGCCAGCAAGGTTCAGGGGGCCTCTGGAAACACCATATATTTT. Protein sequence: CASKVQGASGNTIYF.